This T cell receptor beta chain is drawn from a study of blood T cell repertoires in COVID-19. CDR1 is MNHEY, CDR2 SVGAGI, per germline. CDR3 length: 12 amino acids. V was clipped by 6 bases and J by 2 bases, with 7 bases between them. Only in-frame clones appear in the TCRdb table, and some are missing; sequencing was by immunoSEQ multiplex PCR. The data contain about 250,000 clones, about 86% of them singletons. Sequencing was performed on peripheral blood. This TCR was recovered from a man of 80 years or more with acute or convalescent COVID-19. The chain combines TRBV6-5 with TRBJ1-1; D remains unclear. The CDR3 loop reads CASSRQNTEAFF. The CDR3 DNA reads TGTGCCAGCAGCCGACAAAACACTGAAGCTTTCTTT.